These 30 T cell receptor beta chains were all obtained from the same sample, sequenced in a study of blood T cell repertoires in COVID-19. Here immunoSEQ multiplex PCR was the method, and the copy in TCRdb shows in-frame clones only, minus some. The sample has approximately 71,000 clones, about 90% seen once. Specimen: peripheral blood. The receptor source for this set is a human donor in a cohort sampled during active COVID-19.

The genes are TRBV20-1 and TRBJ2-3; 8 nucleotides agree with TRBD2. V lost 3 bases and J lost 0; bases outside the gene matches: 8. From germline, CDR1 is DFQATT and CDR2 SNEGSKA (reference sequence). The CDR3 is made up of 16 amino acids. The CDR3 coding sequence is TGCAGTGCTAGTGGGCGACTAGCGAAGAGCACAGATACGCAGTATTTT. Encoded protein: CSASGRLAKSTDTQYF.

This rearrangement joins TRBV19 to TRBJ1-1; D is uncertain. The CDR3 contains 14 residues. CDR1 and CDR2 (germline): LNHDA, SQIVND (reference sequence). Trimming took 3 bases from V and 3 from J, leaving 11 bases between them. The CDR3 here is CASSIQVSHTEAFF. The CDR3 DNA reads TGTGCCAGTAGTATCCAGGTTTCGCACACTGAAGCTTTCTTT.

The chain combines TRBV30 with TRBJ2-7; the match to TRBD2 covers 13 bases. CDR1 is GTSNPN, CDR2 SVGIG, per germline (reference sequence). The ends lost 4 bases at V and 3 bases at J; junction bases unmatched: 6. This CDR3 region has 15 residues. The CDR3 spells CAWKTSGGEYYEQYF. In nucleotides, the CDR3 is TGTGCCTGGAAAACTAGCGGGGGGGAATACTACGAGCAGTACTTC.

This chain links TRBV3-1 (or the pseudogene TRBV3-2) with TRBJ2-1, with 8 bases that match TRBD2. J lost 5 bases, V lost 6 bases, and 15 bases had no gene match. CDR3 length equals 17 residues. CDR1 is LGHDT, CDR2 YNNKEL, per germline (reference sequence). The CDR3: CASRPRVRRAGDNEQFF. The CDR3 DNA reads TGTGCCAGCAGACCAAGGGTGCGGCGAGCGGGAGACAATGAGCAGTTCTTC.

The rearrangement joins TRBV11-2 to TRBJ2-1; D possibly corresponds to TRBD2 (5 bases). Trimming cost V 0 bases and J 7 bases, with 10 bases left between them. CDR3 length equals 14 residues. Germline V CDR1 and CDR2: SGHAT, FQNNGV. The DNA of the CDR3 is TGTGCCAGCAGCTTAGAAATCGAGGGTAATGAGCAGTTCTTC. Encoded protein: CASSLEIEGNEQFF. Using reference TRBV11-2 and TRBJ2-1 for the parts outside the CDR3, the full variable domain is EAGVAQSPRYKIIEKRQSVAFWCNPISGHATLYWYQQILGQGPKLLIQFQNNGVVDDSQLPKDRFSAERLKGVDSTLKIQPAKLEDSAVYLCASSLEIEGNEQFFGPGTRLTVL.

The CDR3: CASSQDFPGGGTDTQYF. For the CDR3, the DNA is TGTGCCAGCAGCCAAGATTTCCCTGGCGGGGGTACAGATACGCAGTATTTT. This chain uses TRBV4-2 with TRBJ2-3; TRBD2 matches 7 bases. V was pared by 0 bases and J by 3 bases, with 9 bases of the junction left unmatched. The CDR3 length is 17 residues. Germline CDR1 is LGHNA and CDR2 is YNFKEQ.

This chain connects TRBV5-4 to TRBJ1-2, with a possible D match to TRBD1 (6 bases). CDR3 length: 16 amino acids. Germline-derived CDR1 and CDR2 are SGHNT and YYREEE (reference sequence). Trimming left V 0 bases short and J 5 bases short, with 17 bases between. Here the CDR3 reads CASSLDSGRGTYGYTF. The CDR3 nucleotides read TGTGCCAGCAGCTTGGATTCGGGCAGGGGTACATATGGCTACACCTTC.

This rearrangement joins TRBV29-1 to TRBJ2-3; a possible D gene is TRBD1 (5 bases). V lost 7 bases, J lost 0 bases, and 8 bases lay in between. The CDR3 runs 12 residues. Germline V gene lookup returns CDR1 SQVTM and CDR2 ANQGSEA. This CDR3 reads CSARQSTDTQYF. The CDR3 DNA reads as TGCAGCGCTAGACAGAGCACAGATACGCAGTATTTT.

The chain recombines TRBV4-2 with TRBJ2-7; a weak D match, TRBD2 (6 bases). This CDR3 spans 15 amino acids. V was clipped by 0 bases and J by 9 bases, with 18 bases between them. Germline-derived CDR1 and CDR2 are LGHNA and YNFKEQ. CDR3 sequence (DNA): TGTGCCAGCAGCCAAGATCGGGGAGGAGCCGGGGTGCAGTACTTC. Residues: CASSQDRGGAGVQYF.

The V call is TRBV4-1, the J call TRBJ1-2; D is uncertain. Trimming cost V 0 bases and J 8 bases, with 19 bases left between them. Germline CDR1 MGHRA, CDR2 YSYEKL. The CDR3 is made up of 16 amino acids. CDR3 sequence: CASSQESAVLLGGYTF. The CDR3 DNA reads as TGCGCCAGCAGCCAAGAAAGCGCGGTTTTACTCGGAGGCTACACCTTC.

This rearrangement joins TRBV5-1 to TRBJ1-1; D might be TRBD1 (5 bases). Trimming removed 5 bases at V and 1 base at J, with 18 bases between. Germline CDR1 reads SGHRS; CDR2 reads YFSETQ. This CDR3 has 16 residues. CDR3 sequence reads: CASSRGRDSRNTEAFF. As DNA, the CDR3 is TGCGCCAGCAGTCGAGGGCGGGACTCTAGGAACACTGAAGCTTTCTTT.

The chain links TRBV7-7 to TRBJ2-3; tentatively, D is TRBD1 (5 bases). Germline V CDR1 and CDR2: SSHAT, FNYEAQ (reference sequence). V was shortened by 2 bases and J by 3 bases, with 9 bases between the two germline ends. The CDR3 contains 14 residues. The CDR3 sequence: CASSLSRVTDTQYF. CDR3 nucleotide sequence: TGTGCCAGCAGCTTATCCAGGGTGACAGATACGCAGTATTTT. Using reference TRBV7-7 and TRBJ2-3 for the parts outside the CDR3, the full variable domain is GAGVSQSPRYKVTKRGQDVTLRCDPISSHATLYWYQQALGQGPEFLTYFNYEAQPDKSGLPSDRFSAERPEGSISTLTIQRTEQRDSAMYRCASSLSRVTDTQYFGPGTRLTVL.

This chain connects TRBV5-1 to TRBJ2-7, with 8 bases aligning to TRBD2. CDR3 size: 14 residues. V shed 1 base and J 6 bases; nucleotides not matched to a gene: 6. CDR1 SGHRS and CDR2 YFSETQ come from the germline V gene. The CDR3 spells CASSLTSGSGEQYF. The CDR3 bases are TGCGCCAGCAGCTTGACTAGCGGCTCGGGCGAGCAGTACTTC.

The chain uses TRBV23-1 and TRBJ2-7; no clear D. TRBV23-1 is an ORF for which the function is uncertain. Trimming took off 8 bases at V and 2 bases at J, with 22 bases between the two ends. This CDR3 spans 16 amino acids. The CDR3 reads CASLKPHSTPTYEQYF. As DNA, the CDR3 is TGCGCCAGCCTTAAACCTCACAGCACCCCAACCTACGAGCAGTACTTC.

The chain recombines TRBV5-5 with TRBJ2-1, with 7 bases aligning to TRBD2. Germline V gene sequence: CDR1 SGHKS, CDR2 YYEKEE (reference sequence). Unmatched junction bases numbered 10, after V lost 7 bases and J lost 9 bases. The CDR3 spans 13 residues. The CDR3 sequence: CASGPGGGPEQFF. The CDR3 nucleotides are TGTGCCAGCGGGCCTGGCGGGGGACCTGAGCAGTTCTTC.

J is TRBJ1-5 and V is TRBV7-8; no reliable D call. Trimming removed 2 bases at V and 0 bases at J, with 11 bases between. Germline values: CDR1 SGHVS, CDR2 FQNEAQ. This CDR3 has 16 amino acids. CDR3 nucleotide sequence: TGTGCCAGCAGCTTAATCAGACTTGATAGCAATCAGCCCCAGCATTTT. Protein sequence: CASSLIRLDSNQPQHF.

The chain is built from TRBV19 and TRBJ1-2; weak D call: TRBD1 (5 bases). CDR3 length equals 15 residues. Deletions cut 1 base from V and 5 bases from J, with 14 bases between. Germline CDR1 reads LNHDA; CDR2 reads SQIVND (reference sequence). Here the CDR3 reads CASSIGGAQGYGYTF. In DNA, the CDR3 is TGTGCCAGTAGTATAGGCGGGGCGCAAGGTTATGGCTACACCTTC.

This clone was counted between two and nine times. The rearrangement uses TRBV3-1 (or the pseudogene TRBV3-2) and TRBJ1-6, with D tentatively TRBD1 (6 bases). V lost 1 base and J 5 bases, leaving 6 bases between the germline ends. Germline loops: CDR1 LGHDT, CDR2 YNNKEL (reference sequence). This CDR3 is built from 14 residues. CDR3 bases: TGTGCCAGCAGCCAAGGGACAGATAATTCACCCCTCCACTTT. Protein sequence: CASSQGTDNSPLHF.

CDR3 in amino acids: CASSILDSYNEQFF. CDR3 DNA: TGTGCCAGCAGTATTCTAGACTCCTACAATGAGCAGTTCTTC. The chain couples TRBV28 to TRBJ2-1; unclear D gene. Germline V gene lookup returns CDR1 MDHEN and CDR2 SYDVKM. This CDR3 region has 14 residues. Trimming took off 5 bases at V and 0 bases at J, with 8 bases between the two ends.

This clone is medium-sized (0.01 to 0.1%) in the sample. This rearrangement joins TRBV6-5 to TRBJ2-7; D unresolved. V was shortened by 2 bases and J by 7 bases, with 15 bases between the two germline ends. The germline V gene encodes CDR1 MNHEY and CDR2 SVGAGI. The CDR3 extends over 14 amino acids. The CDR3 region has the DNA TGTGCCAGCAGTTACACACGTCGACTTCGTGAGCAGTACTTC. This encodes CASSYTRRLREQYF.

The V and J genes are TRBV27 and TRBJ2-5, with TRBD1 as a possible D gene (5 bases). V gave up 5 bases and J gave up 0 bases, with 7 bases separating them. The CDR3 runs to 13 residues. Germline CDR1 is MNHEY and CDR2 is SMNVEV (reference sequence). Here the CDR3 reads CASSPGYQETQYF. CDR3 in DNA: TGTGCCAGCAGTCCAGGGTACCAAGAGACCCAGTACTTC.

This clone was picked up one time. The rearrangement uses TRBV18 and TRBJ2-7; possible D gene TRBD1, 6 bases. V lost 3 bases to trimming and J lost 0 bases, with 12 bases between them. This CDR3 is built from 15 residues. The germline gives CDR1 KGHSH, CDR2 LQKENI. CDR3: CASSPSQGYSYEQYF. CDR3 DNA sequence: TGTGCCAGCTCACCCTCACAGGGATACTCCTACGAGCAGTACTTC.

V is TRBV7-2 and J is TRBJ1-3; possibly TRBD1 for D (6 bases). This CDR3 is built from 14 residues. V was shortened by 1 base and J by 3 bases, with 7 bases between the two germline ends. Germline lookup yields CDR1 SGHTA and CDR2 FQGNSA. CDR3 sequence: CASSLDRVGNTIYF. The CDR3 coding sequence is TGTGCCAGCAGCTTAGACAGGGTTGGAAACACCATATATTTT.

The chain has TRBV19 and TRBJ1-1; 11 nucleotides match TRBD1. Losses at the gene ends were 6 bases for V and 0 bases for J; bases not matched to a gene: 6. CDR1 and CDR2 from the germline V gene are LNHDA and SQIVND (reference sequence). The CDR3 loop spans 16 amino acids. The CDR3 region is CASRPRTGGMNTEAFF. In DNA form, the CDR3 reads TGTGCCAGTAGGCCTAGGACAGGGGGCATGAACACTGAAGCTTTCTTT.

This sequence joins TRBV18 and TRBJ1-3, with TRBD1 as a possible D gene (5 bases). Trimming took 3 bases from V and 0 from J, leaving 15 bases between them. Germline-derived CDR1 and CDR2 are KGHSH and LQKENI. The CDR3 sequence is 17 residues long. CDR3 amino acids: CASSPPGAGTSGNTIYF. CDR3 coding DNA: TGTGCCAGCTCACCTCCGGGAGCAGGGACCTCTGGAAACACCATATATTTT.

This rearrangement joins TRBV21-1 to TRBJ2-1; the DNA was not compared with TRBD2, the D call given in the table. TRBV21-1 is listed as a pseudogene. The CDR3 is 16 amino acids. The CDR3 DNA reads TGTGCCAGCAGCAGGGGGAGGGACCCCGCCTACAATGAGCAGTTCTTC. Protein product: CASSRGRDPAYNEQFF.

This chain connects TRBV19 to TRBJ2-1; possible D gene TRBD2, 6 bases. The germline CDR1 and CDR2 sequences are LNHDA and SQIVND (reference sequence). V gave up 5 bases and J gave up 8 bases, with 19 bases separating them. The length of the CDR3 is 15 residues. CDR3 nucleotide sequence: TGTGCCAGTAGTGGGAGGAATCTCGTGGGGGATGAGCAGTTCTTC. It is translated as CASSGRNLVGDEQFF.

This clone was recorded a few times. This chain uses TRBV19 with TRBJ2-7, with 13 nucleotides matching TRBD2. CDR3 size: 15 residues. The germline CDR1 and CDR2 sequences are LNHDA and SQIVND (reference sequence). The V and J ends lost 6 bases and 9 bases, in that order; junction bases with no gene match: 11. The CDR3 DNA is TGTGCCAGTAGCGACCTCGGACTAGCGGGAGAGGTGCAGTACTTC. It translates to CASSDLGLAGEVQYF.

CDR3 sequence (DNA): TGTGCCAGCAGTTACACCGGACTAGCAAATGAGCAGTTCTTC. This encodes CASSYTGLANEQFF. The V call is TRBV6-5, the J call TRBJ2-1, with 8 bases fitting TRBD2. Trimming at V came to 2 bases and at J to 7 bases, leaving 4 bases not matched to a gene. Per germline, CDR1 MNHEY and CDR2 SVGAGI. This CDR3 is 14 amino acids long.

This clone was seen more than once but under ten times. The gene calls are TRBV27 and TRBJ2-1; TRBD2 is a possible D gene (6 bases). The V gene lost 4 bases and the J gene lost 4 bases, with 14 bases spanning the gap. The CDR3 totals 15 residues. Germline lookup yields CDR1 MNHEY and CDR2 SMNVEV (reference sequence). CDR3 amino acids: CASSWSSGRYNEQFF. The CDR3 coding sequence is TGTGCCAGCAGTTGGAGCAGCGGGCGGTACAATGAGCAGTTCTTC.